This TCR beta chain comes out of a study of T cell repertoires in cytomegalovirus infection. Overall study results and limits: In two of eight donors, the top clonotype was HLA-C-restricted CMV-specific.

MiXCR, run by TCRdb on the reads, gives a single entry per CDR3 protein. The sample contains roughly 760,000 distinct CDR3 sequences, about a third of which appear only once. The CDR3 has 18 amino acids. The V gene lost 0 bases and the J gene lost 2 bases, with 19 bases spanning the gap. In germline, CDR1 is MNHEY, CDR2 SMNVEV (reference sequence). A word on this clonotype: What it binds is not known.

The sequence was obtained from a human donor in good health (CMV status not recorded). Some clones in this sample may be carry-over from other donors' samples. This chain uses TRBV27 with TRBJ1-2; D gene uncertain. The material sequenced was PBMCs. DNA of the CDR3: TGTGCCAGCAGTTTATCCGGTGGGGATTTTAGCCCGAACTATGGCTACACCTTC. It is translated as CASSLSGGDFSPNYGYTF.